This TCR beta chain was recorded in a study of cytomegalovirus exposure and HLA in healthy donors. Study-level findings and limits: In an earlier analysis, in about 530 donors, most V segments appeared productive either ~87% or ~30% of the time. Reports indicated that the classifier achieved high specificity and sensitivity in diagnosing cytomegalovirus status.

This clone turned up a few times. Its antigen is as yet unknown. A read error may produce the germline difference seen at one junction end. The PCR was carried out with 60 Vbeta primers and 13 Jbeta primers. Clones were sequenced by immunoSEQ multiplex PCR, and TCRdb holds only the in-frame ones, with some missing. The top ten clones hold roughly 1.5% of a sample with approximately 200,000 clones, more than 65% of them seen once. Whereas donors were nominally healthy upon sampling, unrecorded immune exposures were probable. The sample was PBMCs. The TCR was taken from a girl aged 10 to 17 in good health and CMV-seropositive.

The CDR3 loop reads CASLRRVLNIEAFF. In nucleotides, the CDR3 is TGTGCCAGCTTAAGACGGGTGTTGAACATTGAAGCTTTCTTT. The chain is built from TRBV2 and TRBJ1-1; D gene ambiguous. Germline V gene data show CDR1 as SNHLY and CDR2 as FYNNEI. This CDR3 has 14 amino acids.